These 28 T cell receptor beta chains share one sample of origin, sequenced in a study of fetal regulatory T cell absence and autoimmunity. The assay was immunoSEQ multiplex PCR, and TCRdb's table has in-frame clones only and misses some. The sample has around 100,000 clones, less than 80% seen once. The source material was pancreas tissue. These receptors all come from a male donor with IPEX syndrome.

Only one count was recorded for this clone. The chain employs TRBV10-3 and TRBJ2-5, with 14 bases matching TRBD2. Germline V CDR1 and CDR2: ENHRY, SYGVKD. The V and J ends lost 10 bases and 4 bases, in that order; junction bases with no gene match: 2. This CDR3 spans 13 amino acids. The CDR3 here is CATGTSGRETQYF. CDR3 nucleotide sequence: TGTGCCACCGGGACTAGCGGGAGAGAGACCCAGTACTTC.

This clone occurred a few times. This rearrangement joins TRBV5-4 to TRBJ1-2; 10 nucleotides agree with TRBD1. Germline V lookup: CDR1 SGHNT, CDR2 YYREEE (reference sequence). V was clipped by 3 bases and J by 6 bases; unmatched bases: 5. The CDR3 spans 14 residues. DNA for the CDR3: TGTGCCAGCAGCTGGCAGGGACAGGGGAATGGCTACACCTTC. Its protein product is CASSWQGQGNGYTF.

This clone was observed once. J is TRBJ2-5 and V is TRBV11-2; D uncertain. CDR3 size: 12 residues. Per germline, CDR1 SGHAT and CDR2 FQNNGV. Trimming took off 2 bases at V and 3 bases at J, with 4 bases between the two ends. CDR3 loop: CASSLTEETQYF. CDR3 DNA sequence: TGTGCCAGCAGCTTAACGGAAGAGACCCAGTACTTC.

J is TRBJ1-1 and V is TRBV2, with no clear D. The CDR3 contains 14 residues. V was pared by 7 bases and J by 1 base, with 13 bases between. Germline CDR1 reads SNHLY; CDR2 reads FYNNEI. For the CDR3, the DNA is TGTGCCAGCACCAAGGTCTCTTCGAACACTGAAGCTTTCTTT. Amino acid sequence: CASTKVSSNTEAFF.

The chain carries TRBV7-8 and TRBJ2-2; D is unclear. The CDR3 has 13 amino acids. Germline V gives CDR1 SGHVS, CDR2 FQNEAQ. V lost 1 base to trimming and J lost 3 bases, with 3 bases between them. The CDR3 region is CASSLGYTGELFF. The CDR3, as DNA: TGTGCCAGCAGCTTAGGGTACACCGGGGAGCTGTTTTTT.

The J gene is TRBJ2-2, the V gene TRBV6-6; 10 bases line up with TRBD1. V shed 6 bases and J 4 bases; nucleotides not matched to a gene: 5. The germline CDR1 and CDR2 sequences are MNHNY and SVGAGI (reference sequence). This CDR3 is 15 amino acids long. The CDR3 here is CASRDRGLGTGELFF. CDR3 nucleotide sequence: TGTGCCAGCAGAGACAGGGGGCTTGGCACCGGGGAGCTGTTTTTT.

The genes are TRBV19 and TRBJ1-1; the D gene is possibly TRBD1 (6 bases). Germline assignment: CDR1 LNHDA and CDR2 SQIVND (reference sequence). The CDR3 consists of 14 residues. V lost 6 bases and J lost 3, with 14 bases in between. In nucleotides, the CDR3 is TGTGCCAGTAGCGTGGACAGATTAGACACTGAAGCTTTCTTT. Translating gives CASSVDRLDTEAFF. Looking up the rest from reference TRBV19 and TRBJ1-1 gives the full variable domain: DGGITQSPKYLFRKEGQNVTLSCEQNLNHDAMYWYRQDPGQGLRLIYYSQIVNDFQKGDIAEGYSVSREKKESFPLTVTSAQKNPTAFYLCASSVDRLDTEAFFGQGTRLTVV.

The V and J genes are TRBV7-8 and TRBJ1-5; D possibly corresponds to TRBD1 (5 bases). Germline loops: CDR1 SGHVS, CDR2 FQNEAQ. This CDR3 has 17 amino acids. V gave up 5 bases and J gave up 2 bases, with 19 bases separating them. The CDR3 region is CASSPNRAGIRNQPQHF. CDR3 sequence (DNA): TGTGCCAGCAGCCCTAATCGGGCAGGGATCCGCAATCAGCCCCAGCATTTT.

This clone showed up just a few times. The chain employs TRBV25-1 and TRBJ1-2; the D is unclear. Germline CDR1 MGHDK, CDR2 SYGVNS. The CDR3 runs to 13 residues. The V and J ends lost 3 bases and 0 bases respectively, with 5 bases between them. CDR3 loop: CASSDGTNYGYTF. For the CDR3, the DNA is TGTGCCAGCAGTGACGGAACTAACTATGGCTACACCTTC.

The chain is built from TRBV7-9 and TRBJ2-2; D is ambiguous. CDR1 and CDR2 (germline): SEHNR, FQNEAQ (reference sequence). The ends were cut back, 5 bases at V and 1 base at J, with 14 bases in the middle. This CDR3 spans 16 amino acids. CDR3 region: CASSEPREENTGELFF. CDR3 DNA: TGTGCCAGCAGCGAACCTAGGGAAGAGAACACCGGGGAGCTGTTTTTT.

The rearrangement links TRBV23-1 to TRBJ2-7; TRBD1 aligns across 9 bases. TRBV23-1 is designated an ORF whose function remains uncertain. The CDR3 runs to 15 residues. J lost 5 bases, V lost 0 bases, and 5 bases had no gene match. CDR3 in amino acids: CASSQSRDRADEQYF. For the CDR3, the DNA is TGCGCCAGCAGTCAATCAAGGGACAGGGCCGACGAGCAGTACTTC.

This chain connects TRBV27 to TRBJ1-1, with D unclear. The CDR3 has 13 amino acids. V was trimmed by 2 bases and J by 7 bases, leaving 11 bases between them. In germline, CDR1 is MNHEY, CDR2 SMNVEV (reference sequence). Here the CDR3 DNA reads TGTGCCAGCAGTTTACTCGGGGTTGGTGAAGCTTTCTTT. Translated: CASSLLGVGEAFF.

The J gene is TRBJ2-7, the V gene TRBV27, with TRBD2 matching over 9 bases. V shed 5 bases, J shed 7 bases, and the junction held 9 bases outside the gene matches. Germline CDR1 is MNHEY and CDR2 is SMNVEV (reference sequence). This CDR3 contains 14 residues. DNA for the CDR3: TGTGCCAGCAGTCTTAGCGGGAGTGGGTATGAGCAGTACTTC. It codes for CASSLSGSGYEQYF.

The V gene is TRBV7-2, the J gene TRBJ2-1; no clear D. V lost 0 bases to trimming and J lost 9 bases, with 6 bases between them. The germline V gene has CDR1 SGHTA and CDR2 FQGNSA. The CDR3 runs 12 residues. The CDR3 sequence is CASSLAGLEQFF. The CDR3 DNA sequence: TGTGCCAGCAGCTTAGCGGGCCTTGAGCAGTTCTTC.

V and J are TRBV2 and TRBJ2-7; 9 bases match TRBD2. The CDR3 spans 15 residues. The J segment lost 0 bases and the V segment lost 6 bases, leaving 6 bases of the junction unmatched. Per germline, CDR1 SNHLY and CDR2 FYNNEI. The CDR3 is CASRSGGLASYEQYF. The CDR3 nucleotides read TGTGCCAGCAGGTCGGGGGGACTAGCCTCCTACGAGCAGTACTTC.

This clone was counted a few times. The J gene is TRBJ2-2, the V gene TRBV19; D possibly corresponds to TRBD2 (6 bases). Germline loops: CDR1 LNHDA, CDR2 SQIVND (reference sequence). The CDR3 extends over 15 amino acids. The germline V and J ends were trimmed by 5 bases and 0 bases, with 10 bases remaining between them. The CDR3 sequence is CASSPRDANTGELFF. The CDR3 bases are TGTGCCAGTAGTCCGCGGGACGCGAACACCGGGGAGCTGTTTTTT.

The chain uses TRBV5-1 and TRBJ2-7; 12 bases are a match to TRBD1. This CDR3 has 16 residues. The J segment lost 5 bases and the V segment lost 4 bases, leaving 10 bases of the junction unmatched. Per germline, CDR1 SGHRS and CDR2 YFSETQ. The CDR3 sequence is CASSTIPGTGGHEQYF. The CDR3, as DNA: TGCGCCAGCAGCACTATACCCGGGACAGGGGGCCACGAGCAGTACTTC.

The chain combines TRBV6-6 with TRBJ2-3, with 15 bases matching TRBD2. This CDR3 is built from 16 residues. The germline CDR1 and CDR2 sequences are MNHNY and SVGAGI (reference sequence). Trimming cost V 6 bases and J 8 bases; bases outside gene matches: 9. The CDR3 DNA reads as TGTGCCAGCAGGATCGGACTAGCGGGGGGGTATGGTACGCAGTATTTT. The encoded protein is CASRIGLAGGYGTQYF.

V is TRBV7-9 and J is TRBJ2-1; either TRBD1 or TRBD2 may supply D (5 bases each). Trimming stripped 1 base from V and 14 bases from J, with 18 bases between. CDR1 is SEHNR, CDR2 FQNEAQ, per germline (reference sequence). The CDR3 runs 14 residues. Written as DNA, the CDR3 is TGTGCCAGCAGCTTAGGTAGGCGTCGGGGACGGGAGTTCTTC. Its protein is CASSLGRRRGREFF.

This chain links TRBV29-1 with TRBJ1-2; 12 positions match TRBD1. The trim removed 1 base at V and 8 bases at J, leaving 5 bases unmatched. Germline lookup yields CDR1 SQVTM and CDR2 ANQGSEA. The CDR3 extends over 14 amino acids. CDR3 DNA sequence: TGCAGCGTTGAAGTGGGACAGGGGGCGGAGGGCTACACCTTC. It is translated as CSVEVGQGAEGYTF.

The V call is TRBV14, the J call TRBJ1-1; D might be TRBD1 (6 bases). The CDR3 sequence is 15 residues long. CDR1 is SGHDN, CDR2 FVKESK, per germline. V dropped 2 bases and J dropped 5 bases, with 15 bases sitting between them. The CDR3 region has the DNA TGTGCCAGCAGCCAAATGGGGAAACAGGGTACTGAAGCTTTCTTT. It translates to CASSQMGKQGTEAFF.

This rearrangement joins TRBV10-3 to TRBJ2-1; the match to TRBD2 covers 9 bases. CDR1 is ENHRY, CDR2 SYGVKD, per germline. This CDR3 is built from 15 residues. V shed 6 bases, J shed 6 bases, and the junction held 9 bases outside the gene matches. The CDR3 reads CAIRNTGLAPNEQFF. The CDR3 region has the DNA TGTGCCATCAGGAATACGGGACTAGCCCCCAATGAGCAGTTCTTC.

The rearrangement joins TRBV7-9 to TRBJ2-5; D is unclear. This CDR3 is built from 12 residues. V lost 5 bases and J lost 5, with 9 bases in between. Germline V gives CDR1 SEHNR, CDR2 FQNEAQ (reference sequence). The CDR3 DNA sequence: TGTGCCAGCAGCCCCCTAGTGGAGACCCAGTACTTC. It is translated as CASSPLVETQYF.

The rearrangement joins TRBV30 to TRBJ2-4, with 9 bases fitting TRBD2. V lost 0 bases to trimming and J lost 0 bases; unmatched junction nucleotides: 6. CDR3 size: 17 residues. CDR1 GTSNPN and CDR2 SVGIG come from the germline V gene (reference sequence). CDR3 in amino acids: CAWSVTLAGLAKNIQYF. The CDR3 nucleotides are TGTGCCTGGAGTGTGACGCTAGCGGGACTAGCCAAAAACATTCAGTACTTC.

CDR3 nucleotides: TGTGCCAGCAGCTCCGGCGGGGGGCCTAGCGGCTACACCTTC. Translation gives CASSSGGGPSGYTF. The chain has TRBV11-2 and TRBJ1-2, with D maybe TRBD1 (6 bases). Between the trimmed V and J ends, which lost 4 bases and 8 bases, there was a span of 17 bases. This CDR3 is 14 amino acids long. Per the germline V gene, CDR1 is SGHAT and CDR2 is FQNNGV.

The chain couples TRBV10-3 to TRBJ2-5, with D possibly called TRBD1 or TRBD2 (5 bases each). The CDR3 has 15 amino acids. The germline CDR1 and CDR2 sequences are ENHRY and SYGVKD. V shed 0 bases and J shed 1 base, with 9 bases lying between them. In DNA form, the CDR3 reads TGTGCCATCAGTGAGTCGAGGGGATTCCAAGAGACCCAGTACTTC. This gives the protein CAISESRGFQETQYF.

This chain connects TRBV29-1 to TRBJ2-7; TRBD2 might be the D (5 bases). V lost 4 bases to trimming and J lost 0 bases, with 10 bases between them. This CDR3 spans 13 amino acids. CDR1 and CDR2 from the germline V gene are SQVTM and ANQGSEA. The CDR3 nucleotides read TGCAGCGTTGTCGCTAGCTCCTCCTACGAGCAGTACTTC. Its protein product is CSVVASSSYEQYF.

The chain links TRBV27 to TRBJ2-7; TRBD1 is a possible D gene (6 bases). The germline V gene encodes CDR1 MNHEY and CDR2 SMNVEV (reference sequence). This CDR3 is 16 amino acids long. The V end was cut by 5 bases, the J end by 4 bases, with 21 bases between. This CDR3 is CASSPFSGDTLYEQYF. In nucleotides, the CDR3 is TGTGCCAGCAGTCCCTTTTCAGGGGATACTCTTTACGAGCAGTACTTC.